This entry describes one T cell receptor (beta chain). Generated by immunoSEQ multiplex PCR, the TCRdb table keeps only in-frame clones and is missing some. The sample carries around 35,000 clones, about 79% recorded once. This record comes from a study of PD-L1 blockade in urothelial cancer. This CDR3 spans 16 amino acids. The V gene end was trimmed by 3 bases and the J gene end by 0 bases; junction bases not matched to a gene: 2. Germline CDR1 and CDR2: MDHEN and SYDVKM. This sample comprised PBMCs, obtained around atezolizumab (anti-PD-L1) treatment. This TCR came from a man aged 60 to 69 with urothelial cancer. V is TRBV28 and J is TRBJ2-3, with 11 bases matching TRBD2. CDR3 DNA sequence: TGTGCCAGCAGTTTTAGCGGGGGGGCCAGCACAGATACGCAGTATTTT. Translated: CASSFSGGASTDTQYF.